This T cell receptor (beta chain) was obtained from a study of control samples from healthy donors and cancer patients. Per the germline V gene, CDR1 is WNHNN and CDR2 is SYGVQD (reference sequence). CDR3 length: 17 residues. After removal of 0 bases from V and 4 bases from J, the junction contained 7 bases not matched to a gene. Here immunoSEQ multiplex PCR was the method, and the copy in TCRdb shows in-frame clones only, minus some. The repertoire holds 70,000 to 80,000 clones, about nine tenths seen once, with around a tenth in the top ten. The specimen sequenced was PBMCs. The rearrangement links TRBV10-1 to TRBJ2-1; TRBD2 matches at 9 bases. The TCR was taken from a woman aged 50 to 60 with colorectal cancer. DNA for the CDR3: TGCGCCAGCAGTGAGTCGTTTAGCGGGGGCTCGTACAATGAGCAGTTCTTC. Translating gives CASSESFSGGSYNEQFF.